These 30 T cell receptor beta chains were sequenced from one sample in a study of T cell responses to AZD1222 COVID-19 vaccine. TCRdb keeps only in-frame clones here, not all; method: immunoSEQ multiplex PCR. The sample consists of under 100,000 clones, around 90% of them appearing once. The source material was peripheral blood, sampled on day 0 of MenACWY control vaccination. All receptors derive from an adult in good health.

The count of this clone is one. V usage is TRBV6-2 or TRBV6-3 and J usage is TRBJ2-7; no reliable D call. The CDR3 consists of 12 residues. V lost 4 bases and J 7 bases, leaving 11 bases between the germline ends. From germline, CDR1 is MNHEY and CDR2 SVGEGT. Written as DNA, the CDR3 is TGTGCCAGCAGTTTCACCGTGGGGGAGCAGTACTTC. Its translation is CASSFTVGEQYF.

The DNA of the CDR3 is TGTGCCAGCAGCGGAACAGGTGTGGCCCCTAATGAAAAACTGTTTTTT. It yields the protein CASSGTGVAPNEKLFF. This chain connects TRBV2 to TRBJ1-4, with D possibly being TRBD1 (5 bases). Per germline, CDR1 SNHLY and CDR2 FYNNEI. The germline V and J ends were trimmed by 6 bases and 3 bases, with 17 bases remaining between them. This CDR3 region has 16 residues.

The chain joins TRBV6-5 to TRBJ2-7; unclear D gene. The CDR3 extends over 15 amino acids. Trimming took 0 bases from V and 0 from J, leaving 9 bases between them. Germline V gene data show CDR1 as MNHEY and CDR2 as SVGAGI. CDR3 protein: CASSYSSLNSYEQYF. The CDR3 DNA sequence: TGTGCCAGCAGTTACTCGAGCCTAAACTCCTACGAGCAGTACTTC.

This clone appeared a single time. The rearrangement uses TRBV2 and TRBJ1-6; weak D call: TRBD1 (5 bases). Germline lookup yields CDR1 SNHLY and CDR2 FYNNEI. CDR3 length equals 17 residues. Trimming cost V 4 bases and J 3 bases, with 16 bases left between them. CDR3 residues: CASSGDDPLNYNSPLHF. The CDR3 nucleotides read TGTGCCAGCAGTGGGGACGATCCCTTAAACTATAATTCACCCCTCCACTTT.

This clone was recorded a few times. The chain uses TRBV6-5 and TRBJ1-1; D is possibly TRBD1 (6 bases). The CDR3 covers 14 residues. V lost 4 bases to trimming and J lost 4 bases, with 13 bases between them. Germline V gives CDR1 MNHEY, CDR2 SVGAGI. The CDR3 reads CASSSLSGATEAFF. In DNA form, the CDR3 reads TGTGCCAGCAGTTCGCTTTCAGGGGCCACTGAAGCTTTCTTT.

This clone was seen once. The chain carries TRBV9 and TRBJ2-3; weak D call: TRBD2 (7 bases). Germline V CDR1 and CDR2: SGDLS, YYNGEE. The CDR3 runs to 17 residues. Trimming shortened V by 4 bases and J by 5 bases, and 23 bases separated the two germline ends. The CDR3 DNA sequence: TGTGCCAGCAGCCCCCAGGGGCTAGCGGTTCACATAGATACGCAGTATTTT. Residues: CASSPQGLAVHIDTQYF. Filled out from reference TRBV9 and TRBJ2-3, the complete variable domain reads DSGVTQTPKHLITATGQRVTLRCSPRSGDLSVYWYQQSLDQGLQFLIQYYNGEERAKGNILERFSAQQFPDLHSELNLSSLELGDSALYFCASSPQGLAVHIDTQYFGPGTRLTVL.

This clone was seen only a few times. The chain uses TRBV6-5 and TRBJ2-2, with 10 bases aligning to TRBD1. V lost 6 bases to trimming and J lost 4 bases; unmatched junction nucleotides: 2. The CDR3 spans 14 residues. CDR1 is MNHEY and CDR2 is SVGAGI in the germline V gene. The DNA for the CDR3 is TGTGCCAGCAGCCGGGACAGGGGCACCGGGGAGCTGTTTTTT. Protein sequence: CASSRDRGTGELFF.

This clone was recorded only once. The chain employs TRBV6-2 or TRBV6-3 and TRBJ1-5; D is unresolved. Per germline, CDR1 MNHEY and CDR2 SVGEGT. The CDR3 loop spans 16 amino acids. V lost 0 bases to trimming and J lost 2 bases, with 11 bases between them. CDR3: CASSYSGELGNQPQHF. Here the CDR3 DNA reads TGTGCCAGCAGTTACTCTGGGGAGCTGGGCAATCAGCCCCAGCATTTT.

The chain has TRBV6-2 or TRBV6-3 and TRBJ2-4, with 10 nucleotides matching TRBD1. Per the germline V gene, CDR1 is MNHEY and CDR2 is SVGEGT. With 0 bases clipped from V and 8 bases from J, the junction kept 10 bases outside the gene matches. There are 17 residues in the CDR3. The chain's CDR3 is CASSYSAGQGMSDIQYF. CDR3 nucleotide sequence: TGTGCCAGCAGTTACTCGGCGGGACAGGGGATGTCGGACATTCAGTACTTC.

The gene calls are TRBV6-5 and TRBJ2-3; TRBD2 might be the D (5 bases). Germline CDR1 and CDR2: MNHEY and SVGAGI. The CDR3 is 15 amino acids. V lost 0 bases, J lost 4 bases, and 11 bases lay in between. CDR3: CASSYSQTGADTQYF. In DNA form, the CDR3 reads TGTGCCAGCAGTTACTCCCAAACCGGGGCAGATACGCAGTATTTT.

This clone was seen a single time. The chain links TRBV28 to TRBJ1-6, with 7 bases aligning to TRBD1. The CDR3 sequence is 15 residues long. CDR1 is MDHEN, CDR2 SYDVKM, per germline. The ends lost 5 bases at V and 7 bases at J; junction bases unmatched: 8. The CDR3 loop is CASSTEGQPNSPLHF. The CDR3 coding sequence is TGTGCCAGCAGTACCGAGGGACAGCCGAATTCACCCCTCCACTTT.

This clone has just one count. The V gene is TRBV29-1, the J gene TRBJ2-7, with TRBD1 matching 12 bases. Germline loops: CDR1 SQVTM, CDR2 ANQGSEA. This CDR3 spans 13 amino acids. J was trimmed by 5 bases and V by 6 bases; bases with no gene match: 5. CDR3 region: CSVPGTGGDEQYF. For the CDR3, the DNA is TGCAGCGTCCCCGGGACAGGGGGCGACGAGCAGTACTTC.

The rearrangement uses TRBV27 and TRBJ2-7; 8 nucleotides align to TRBD2. Germline CDR1 is MNHEY and CDR2 is SMNVEV (reference sequence). With 2 bases clipped from V and 5 bases from J, the junction kept 8 bases outside the gene matches. The CDR3 has 15 amino acids. CDR3 nucleotides: TGTGCCAGCAGTTTAAAAGGGACTAGGATTGACGAGCAGTACTTC. The encoded protein is CASSLKGTRIDEQYF.

The chain employs TRBV6-4 and TRBJ1-5; TRBD1 is a possible D gene (5 bases). The CDR3 runs to 15 residues. Trimming took off 4 bases at V and 4 bases at J, with 14 bases between the two ends. Germline V CDR1 and CDR2: MRHNA, SNTAGT. CDR3 sequence: CASSVFVQENQPQHF. The CDR3 DNA is TGTGCCAGCAGTGTTTTCGTACAGGAAAATCAGCCCCAGCATTTT.

The chain links TRBV27 to TRBJ2-2; unclear D gene. CDR3 length: 13 amino acids. The V end lost 6 bases, the J end lost 2 bases, and 7 bases lay between the germline ends. Germline V gene lookup returns CDR1 MNHEY and CDR2 SMNVEV (reference sequence). For the CDR3, the DNA is TGTGCCAGCAGGGGTAGAAACACCGGGGAGCTGTTTTTT. Protein product: CASRGRNTGELFF.

The chain recombines TRBV12-3 or TRBV12-4 with TRBJ2-7; D is perhaps TRBD1 (6 bases). V lost 2 bases and J 4 bases, leaving 9 bases between the germline ends. The CDR3 runs 13 residues. CDR3 nucleotides: TGTGCCAGCAGTTTACGCAGGGGTTACGAGCAGTACTTC. It is translated as CASSLRRGYEQYF.

The gene calls are TRBV28 and TRBJ2-5; D uncertain. CDR3 length: 14 residues. V was pared by 6 bases and J by 2 bases, with 13 bases between. Looked up from germline, CDR1 is MDHEN and CDR2 is SYDVKM. The CDR3, as DNA: TGTGCCAGCAGCTTAATAGACATTCAAGAGACCCAGTACTTC. Translating it yields CASSLIDIQETQYF.

CDR3 amino acids: CASTVRGLNTEAFF. The CDR3 region has the DNA TGTGCCAGCACTGTGAGGGGGCTGAACACTGAAGCTTTCTTT. This chain connects TRBV2 to TRBJ1-1; TRBD1 aligns across 7 bases. From germline, CDR1 is SNHLY and CDR2 FYNNEI. Trimming cost V 7 bases and J 0 bases; bases outside gene matches: 5. The CDR3 has 14 residues.

The V gene is TRBV28, the J gene TRBJ1-5; 8 bases fit TRBD1. V was pared by 5 bases and J by 9 bases, with 6 bases of the junction left unmatched. The CDR3 covers 13 residues. Germline V lookup: CDR1 MDHEN, CDR2 SYDVKM. CDR3 sequence (DNA): TGTGCCAGCAGTAGGACAGGGTTGAGGCCCCAGCATTTT. It codes for CASSRTGLRPQHF.

This clone appeared a few times. The chain combines TRBV5-1 with TRBJ1-2; no clear D. V shed 4 bases and J shed 8 bases, with 18 bases lying between them. Germline V gene sequence: CDR1 SGHRS, CDR2 YFSETQ. This CDR3 region has 14 residues. CDR3 in amino acids: CASSPGPRGEGYTF. CDR3 DNA: TGCGCCAGCAGCCCCGGACCCCGCGGGGAAGGCTACACCTTC.

This clone occurred a few times. The J gene is TRBJ2-7, the V gene TRBV5-6; D is unresolved. CDR3 length equals 15 residues. The V gene's germline CDR1 is SGHDT and CDR2 YYEEEE. Trimming removed 5 bases from V and 0 bases from J, with 15 bases in between. This CDR3 is CASSVGRLSSYEQYF. CDR3 coding DNA: TGTGCCAGCAGTGTCGGACGGCTGTCCTCCTACGAGCAGTACTTC.

Remarks on this clone: At one of its ends the junction is not consistent with the germline gene, which may arise from a read error. The J gene is TRBJ1-1, the V gene TRBV7-7; D possibly corresponds to TRBD1 (6 bases). The germline V gene encodes CDR1 SSHAT and CDR2 FNYEAQ (reference sequence). The CDR3 loop spans 13 amino acids. The CDR3 sequence: CASSRQENTEAFF. The CDR3 region has the DNA TGTGCTAGCAGTAGACAGGAGAACACTGAAGCTTTCTTT.

The chain is built from TRBV5-6 and TRBJ2-7; TRBD1 agrees at 7 bases. Germline CDR1 SGHDT, CDR2 YYEEEE. Trimming at V came to 6 bases and at J to 3 bases, leaving 9 bases not matched to a gene. The CDR3 totals 14 residues. The DNA for the CDR3 is TGTGCCAGCACCTCAACAGGGGACCTCTACGAGCAGTACTTC. This sequence encodes CASTSTGDLYEQYF. Filled out from reference TRBV5-6 and TRBJ2-7, the complete variable domain reads DAGVTQSPTHLIKTRGQQVTLRCSPKSGHDTVSWYQQALGQGPQFIFQYYEEEERQRGNFPDRFSGHQFPNYSSELNVNALLLGDSALYLCASTSTGDLYEQYFGPGTRLTVT.

The chain links TRBV25-1 to TRBJ2-2; 10 bases are a match to TRBD1. Trimming at V came to 3 bases and at J to 1 base, leaving 2 bases not matched to a gene. CDR1 and CDR2 from the germline V gene are MGHDK and SYGVNS. The CDR3 length is 16 residues. CDR3 sequence: CASSETGGGNTGELFF. CDR3 nucleotide sequence: TGTGCCAGCAGTGAGACAGGGGGCGGGAACACCGGGGAGCTGTTTTTT.

This rearrangement joins TRBV7-5 to TRBJ2-7; the DNA was not used to check the table's D call, TRBD2. TRBV7-5 is a recognized pseudogene. This CDR3 has 10 amino acids. The CDR3 is CVRVLYEQYF. The CDR3 bases are TGTGTCAGAGTCTTATACGAGCAGTACTTC.

The chain carries TRBV19 and TRBJ2-7; 13 bases line up with TRBD2. The trim removed 5 bases at V and 6 bases at J, leaving 13 bases unmatched. Germline V gene data show CDR1 as LNHDA and CDR2 as SQIVND (reference sequence). The CDR3 has 17 amino acids. CDR3: CASSEYRGLAGASEQYF. The CDR3 DNA reads as TGTGCCAGTAGTGAATACCGCGGACTAGCGGGAGCCAGCGAGCAGTACTTC.

For the CDR3, the DNA is TGTGCCACCAGTGATTTACCGGCAGGGGTAGGGGGAAACACCATATATTTT. Translation gives CATSDLPAGVGGNTIYF. The chain links TRBV24-1 to TRBJ1-3, with D possibly matching TRBD1 (6 bases). Trimming left V 1 base short and J 4 bases short, with 16 bases between. Germline V lookup: CDR1 KGHDR, CDR2 SFDVKD. This CDR3 is 17 amino acids long.

This chain uses TRBV25-1 with TRBJ2-3; the D gene is possibly TRBD2 (5 bases). Trimming removed 3 bases from V and 0 bases from J, with 7 bases in between. CDR3 size: 14 residues. Per germline, CDR1 MGHDK and CDR2 SYGVNS. CDR3 in DNA: TGTGCCAGCAGTGACGGCGGGAGCACAGATACGCAGTATTTT. Its protein is CASSDGGSTDTQYF.

The rearrangement links TRBV3-1 (or the pseudogene TRBV3-2) to TRBJ1-4; 12 bases are a match to TRBD1. Germline trimming cut 3 bases from V and 8 bases from J; bases unmatched to any gene: 7. CDR1 and CDR2 from the germline V gene are LGHDT and YNNKEL (reference sequence). This CDR3 contains 16 residues. CDR3 in DNA: TGTGCCAGCAGCCAGATCACCGGGACAGGGGGCGAAAAACTGTTTTTT. This sequence encodes CASSQITGTGGEKLFF.

The J gene is TRBJ2-7, the V gene TRBV7-2; D uncertain. This CDR3 spans 15 amino acids. Germline CDR1 SGHTA, CDR2 FQGNSA. Trimming shortened V by 1 base and J by 2 bases, and 12 bases separated the two germline ends. CDR3 coding DNA: TGTGCCAGCAGCTTAGGGCCAGGAGCTACCTACGAGCAGTACTTC. Translated, it gives CASSLGPGATYEQYF. Full variable domain (rest looked up from reference TRBV7-2 and TRBJ2-7): GAGVSQSPSNKVTEKGKDVELRCDPISGHTALYWYRQSLGQGLEFLIYFQGNSAPDKSGLPSDRFSAERTGGSVSTLTIQRTQQEDSAVYLCASSLGPGATYEQYFGPGTRLTVT.